Included here is one T cell receptor (beta chain) sequence, with context. Trimming pared 1 base from V and 2 bases from J, leaving 15 bases between. This CDR3 contains 17 residues. Germline CDR1 reads MGHRA; CDR2 reads YSYEKL. Source study methods: Estimated nucleated cell counts came from reference gene primer amplification. Only in-frame clones appear in the TCRdb table, and some are missing; sequencing was by immunoSEQ multiplex PCR. Clone size and the V and J calls come from that table; the DNA yielded D and trimming. The table shows roughly 340,000 clones, with about nine tenths occurring only once. This entry comes from a study of blood T cell repertoires in COVID-19. About the study: COVID-19 samples collected from the United States, Italy and Spain covered acute and convalescent phases. Sources were T cells, B-cell-depleted T cells, or PBMCs; the material itself was cDNA or gDNA.

The sequenced sample was peripheral blood. The chain combines TRBV4-1 with TRBJ1-5, with D maybe TRBD1 (5 bases). This receptor was obtained from a woman aged 70-85 years with COVID-19, enrolled during active disease. The CDR3 region is CASSQGFVGVGNQPQHF. CDR3 DNA: TGCGCCAGCAGCCAAGGCTTCGTAGGGGTGGGCAATCAGCCCCAGCATTTT.